This T cell receptor (beta chain) was identified in a study of vaccination and CD4 T cells after COVID-19. Germline V gene sequence: CDR1 SGHRS, CDR2 YFSETQ. V gave up 5 bases and J gave up 4 bases, with 10 bases separating them. This CDR3 contains 13 residues. Treatment here: roughly 11-day PBMC culture with coronavirus spike peptide pools or control peptides (ViraFEST assay). Expansion of antigen-specific T cells with peptide pools by ViraFEST preceded sequencing of TCRs. On this clonotype: What it recognizes is unknown.

The Oncomine TCR Beta short-read assay was what sequenced the DNA obtained from cultured CD4+ T cells. TCRdb re-called the PCR reads with MiXCR, one entry per CDR3 protein. The sample has around 13,000 distinct CDR3 sequences, 30% to 35% seen once. V is TRBV5-1 and J is TRBJ1-5; a weak D match, TRBD1 (6 bases). This receptor was obtained from a human donor who had recovered from COVID-19. Input material: CD4+ T cells from blood, cultured in vitro. The DNA of the CDR3 is TGCGCCAGCAGGAGGGGGGCTAATCAGCCCCAGCATTTT. It yields the protein CASRRGANQPQHF.